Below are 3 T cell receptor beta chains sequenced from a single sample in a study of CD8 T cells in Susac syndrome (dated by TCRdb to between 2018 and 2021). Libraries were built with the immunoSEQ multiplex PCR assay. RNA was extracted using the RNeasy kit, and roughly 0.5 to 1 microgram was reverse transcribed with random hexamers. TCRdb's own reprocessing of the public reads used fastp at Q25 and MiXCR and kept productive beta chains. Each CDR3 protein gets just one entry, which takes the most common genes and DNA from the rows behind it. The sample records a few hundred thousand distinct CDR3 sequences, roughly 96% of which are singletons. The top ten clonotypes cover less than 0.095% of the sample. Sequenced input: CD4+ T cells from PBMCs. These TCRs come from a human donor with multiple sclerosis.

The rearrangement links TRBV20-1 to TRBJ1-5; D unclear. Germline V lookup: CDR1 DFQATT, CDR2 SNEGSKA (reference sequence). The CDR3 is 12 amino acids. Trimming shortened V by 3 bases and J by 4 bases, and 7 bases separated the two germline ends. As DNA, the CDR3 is TGCAGTGCTAGGGTCGCAAATCAGCCCCAGCATTTT. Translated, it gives CSARVANQPQHF.

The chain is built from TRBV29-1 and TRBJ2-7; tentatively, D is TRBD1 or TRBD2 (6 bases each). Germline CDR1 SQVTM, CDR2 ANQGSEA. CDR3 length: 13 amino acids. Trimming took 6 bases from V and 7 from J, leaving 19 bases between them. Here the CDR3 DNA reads TGCAGCGTGGAAACAGGGAGGACCCGGGAGCAGTACTTC. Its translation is CSVETGRTREQYF.

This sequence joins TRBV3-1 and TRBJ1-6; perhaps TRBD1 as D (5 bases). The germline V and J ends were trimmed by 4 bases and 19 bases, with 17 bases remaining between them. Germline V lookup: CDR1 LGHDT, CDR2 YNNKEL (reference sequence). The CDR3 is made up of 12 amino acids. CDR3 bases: TGTGCCAGCAGCCTTCCCGGGACTGATATGCACTTT. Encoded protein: CASSLPGTDMHF. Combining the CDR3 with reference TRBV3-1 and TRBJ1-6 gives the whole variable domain DTAVSQTPKYLVTQMGNDKSIKCEQNLGHDTMYWYKQDSKKFLKIMFSYNNKELIINETVPNRFSPKSPDKAHLNLHINSLELGDSAVYFCASSLPGTDMHFGNGTRLTVT.